A selection of T cell receptor beta chains follows, all from one sample in a study of vaccination and CD4 T cells after COVID-19. Antigens of these TCRs are unknown. TCRdb processed the PCR reads anew with MiXCR; each CDR3 protein has one entry. Here the sample spans approximately 11,000 distinct CDR3 sequences, roughly half being singletons. The sample comprised CD4+ T cells from blood, cultured in vitro. The origin of the receptors is a human donor who had recovered from COVID-19. Each CDR3 is given with its conserved first and last residue. The D gene is left open where the match is weak. Size tells how often a clone was seen (once, few, many) or the class of an expanded clone, and some rows leave it out.

>TRBJ2-1|TRBV6-5|.|.
CASSYSRSARYNEQFF
TGTGCCAGCAGTTACTCGAGATCTGCCAGGTACAATGAGCAGTTCTTC
>TRBJ1-2|TRBV10-2|.|.
CASSNTVTASYGYTF
TGCGCCAGCAGTAACACAGTTACAGCGAGCTATGGCTACACCTTC
>TRBJ1-6|TRBV28|.|TRBD1
CASRPGQGGSPLHF
TGTGCCAGCAGACCCGGACAGGGCGGTTCACCCCTCCACTTT
>TRBJ2-7|TRBV6-1|once|.
CASSEGTSASYEQYF
TGTGCCAGCAGTGAAGGGACCTCAGCTTCCTACGAGCAGTACTTC
>TRBJ2-7|TRBV27|.|.
CASSSLLGISYEQYF
TGTGCCAGCAGTTCTCTCCTAGGAATCTCCTACGAGCAGTACTTC
>TRBJ2-5|TRBV6-1|few|.
CASSPVGAPETQYF
TGTGCCAGCAGCCCCGTTGGGGCCCCAGAGACCCAGTACTTC
>TRBJ2-3|TRBV7-8|.|TRBD2
CASSFLAVADTQYF
TGTGCCAGCAGCTTCCTAGCGGTGGCAGATACGCAGTATTTT
>TRBJ2-7|TRBV6-2/TRBV6-3|few|.
CASSYGIYEQYF
TGTGCCAGCAGTTACGGGATCTACGAGCAGTACTTC
>TRBJ2-7|TRBV6-5|.|.
CASSYFYQDEQYF
TGTGCCAGCAGTTACTTTTACCAGGACGAGCAGTACTTC
>TRBJ2-5|TRBV20-1|.|.
CSASGSMGTQYF
TGCAGTGCTAGCGGGTCAATGGGGACCCAGTACTTC
>TRBJ2-5|TRBV29-1|few|.
CSVVGGFSETQYF
TGCAGCGTTGTTGGAGGGTTCTCGGAGACCCAGTACTTC
>TRBJ1-2|TRBV5-1|.|.
CASSLEAGTRGYTF
TGCGCCAGCAGCTTGGAGGCAGGGACTAGGGGCTACACCTTC
>TRBJ1-5|TRBV6-1|.|TRBD1
CASRPGQGAGNQPQHF
TGTGCCAGCCGTCCAGGTCAGGGGGCAGGCAATCAGCCCCAGCATTTT